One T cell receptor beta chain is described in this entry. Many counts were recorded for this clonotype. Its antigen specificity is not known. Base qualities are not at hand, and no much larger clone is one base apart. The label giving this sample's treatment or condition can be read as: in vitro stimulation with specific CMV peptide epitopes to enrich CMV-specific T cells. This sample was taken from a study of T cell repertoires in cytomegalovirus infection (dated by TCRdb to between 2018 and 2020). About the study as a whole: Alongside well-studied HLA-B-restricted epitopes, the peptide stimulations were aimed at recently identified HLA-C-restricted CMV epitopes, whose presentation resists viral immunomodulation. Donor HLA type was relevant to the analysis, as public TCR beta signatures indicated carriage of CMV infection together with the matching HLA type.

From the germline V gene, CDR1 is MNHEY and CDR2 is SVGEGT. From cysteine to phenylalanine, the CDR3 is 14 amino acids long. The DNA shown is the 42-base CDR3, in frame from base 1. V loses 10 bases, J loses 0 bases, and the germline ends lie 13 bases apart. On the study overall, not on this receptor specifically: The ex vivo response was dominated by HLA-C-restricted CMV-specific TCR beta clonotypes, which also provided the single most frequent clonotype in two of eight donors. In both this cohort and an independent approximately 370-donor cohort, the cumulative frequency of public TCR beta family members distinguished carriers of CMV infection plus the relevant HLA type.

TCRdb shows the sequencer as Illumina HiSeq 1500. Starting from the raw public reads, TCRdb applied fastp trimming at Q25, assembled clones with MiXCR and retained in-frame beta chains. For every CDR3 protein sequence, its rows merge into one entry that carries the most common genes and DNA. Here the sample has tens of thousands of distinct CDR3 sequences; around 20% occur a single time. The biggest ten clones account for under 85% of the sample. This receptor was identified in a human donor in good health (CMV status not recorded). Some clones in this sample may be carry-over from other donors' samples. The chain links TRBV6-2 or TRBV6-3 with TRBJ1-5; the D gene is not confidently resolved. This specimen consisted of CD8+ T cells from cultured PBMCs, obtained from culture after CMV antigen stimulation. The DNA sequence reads TGTGCCACCCACCGTGGTTTTAGCAATCAGCCCCAGCATTTT. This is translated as CATHRGFSNQPQHF.